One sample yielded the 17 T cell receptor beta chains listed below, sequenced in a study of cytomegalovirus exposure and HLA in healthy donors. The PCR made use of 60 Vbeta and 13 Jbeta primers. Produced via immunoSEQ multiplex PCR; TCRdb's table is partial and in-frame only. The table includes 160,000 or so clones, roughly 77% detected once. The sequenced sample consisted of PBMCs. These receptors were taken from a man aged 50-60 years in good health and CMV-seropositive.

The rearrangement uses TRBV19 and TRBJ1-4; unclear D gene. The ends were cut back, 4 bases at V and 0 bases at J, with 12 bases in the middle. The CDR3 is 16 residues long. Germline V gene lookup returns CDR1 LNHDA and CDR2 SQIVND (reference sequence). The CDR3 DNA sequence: TGTGCCAGTAGTACTGTGGGTGAGGCAACTAATGAAAAACTGTTTTTT. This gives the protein CASSTVGEATNEKLFF. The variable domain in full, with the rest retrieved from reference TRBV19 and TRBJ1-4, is DGGITQSPKYLFRKEGQNVTLSCEQNLNHDAMYWYRQDPGQGLRLIYYSQIVNDFQKGDIAEGYSVSREKKESFPLTVTSAQKNPTAFYLCASSTVGEATNEKLFFGSGTQLSVL.

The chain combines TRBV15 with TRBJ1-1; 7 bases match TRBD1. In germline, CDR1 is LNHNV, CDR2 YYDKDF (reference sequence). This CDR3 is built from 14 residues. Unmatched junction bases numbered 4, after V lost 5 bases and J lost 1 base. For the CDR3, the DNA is TGTGCCACCAGCGTAGGACAGGCGAACACTGAAGCTTTCTTT. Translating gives CATSVGQANTEAFF.

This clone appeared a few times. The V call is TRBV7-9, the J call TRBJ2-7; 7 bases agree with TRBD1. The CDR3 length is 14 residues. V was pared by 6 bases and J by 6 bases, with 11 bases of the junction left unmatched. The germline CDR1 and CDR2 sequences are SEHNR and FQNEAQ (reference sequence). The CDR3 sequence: CASSFDREIREQYF. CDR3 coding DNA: TGTGCCAGCAGTTTCGACAGGGAGATTCGCGAGCAGTACTTC.

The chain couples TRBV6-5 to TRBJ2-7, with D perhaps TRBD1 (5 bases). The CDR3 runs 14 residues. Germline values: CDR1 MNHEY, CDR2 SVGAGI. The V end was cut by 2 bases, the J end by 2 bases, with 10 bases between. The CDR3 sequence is CASSYDSTTYEQYF. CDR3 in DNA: TGTGCCAGCAGTTACGACAGTACCACCTACGAGCAGTACTTC.

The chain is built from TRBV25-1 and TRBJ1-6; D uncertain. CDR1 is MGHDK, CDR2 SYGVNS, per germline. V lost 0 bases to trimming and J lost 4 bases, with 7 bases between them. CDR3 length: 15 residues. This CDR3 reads CASSEYLPYNSPLHF. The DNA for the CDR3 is TGTGCCAGCAGTGAATATCTACCTTATAATTCACCCCTCCACTTT. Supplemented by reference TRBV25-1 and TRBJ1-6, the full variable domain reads EADIYQTPRYLVIGTGKKITLECSQTMGHDKMYWYQQDPGMELHLIHYSYGVNSTEKGDLSSESTVSRIRTEHFPLTLESARPSHTSQYLCASSEYLPYNSPLHFGNGTRLTVT.

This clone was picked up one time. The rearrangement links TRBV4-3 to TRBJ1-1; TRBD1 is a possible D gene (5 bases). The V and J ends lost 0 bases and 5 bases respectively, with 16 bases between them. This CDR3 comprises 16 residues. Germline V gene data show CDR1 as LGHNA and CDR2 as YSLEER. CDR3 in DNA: TGCGCCAGCAGCCAAGATTACGGGGGGAAGAGAACTGAAGCTTTCTTT. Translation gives CASSQDYGGKRTEAFF.

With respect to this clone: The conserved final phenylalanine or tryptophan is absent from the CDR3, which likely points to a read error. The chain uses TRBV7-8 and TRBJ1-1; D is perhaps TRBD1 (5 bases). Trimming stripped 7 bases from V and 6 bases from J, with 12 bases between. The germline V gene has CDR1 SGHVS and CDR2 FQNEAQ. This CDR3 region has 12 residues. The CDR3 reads CASTTGFSEAFL. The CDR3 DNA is TGTGCCAGCACCACAGGATTCTCTGAAGCTTTCCTT.

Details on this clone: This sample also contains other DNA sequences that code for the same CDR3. CDR3 in amino acids: CASSVVAGSTDTQYF. The CDR3 bases are TGTGCCAGCAGCGTAGTAGCCGGTAGCACAGATACGCAGTATTTT. This rearrangement joins TRBV9 to TRBJ2-3; D is uncertain. This CDR3 has 15 residues. CDR1 is SGDLS and CDR2 is YYNGEE in the germline V gene. Trimming stripped 0 bases from V and 0 bases from J, with 8 bases between.

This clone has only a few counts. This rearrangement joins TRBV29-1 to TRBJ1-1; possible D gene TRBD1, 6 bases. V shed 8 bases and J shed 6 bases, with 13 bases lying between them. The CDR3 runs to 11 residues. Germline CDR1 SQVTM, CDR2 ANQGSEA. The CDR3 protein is CSPNEGAEAFF. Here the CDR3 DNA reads TGCAGCCCCAATGAGGGGGCTGAAGCTTTCTTT.

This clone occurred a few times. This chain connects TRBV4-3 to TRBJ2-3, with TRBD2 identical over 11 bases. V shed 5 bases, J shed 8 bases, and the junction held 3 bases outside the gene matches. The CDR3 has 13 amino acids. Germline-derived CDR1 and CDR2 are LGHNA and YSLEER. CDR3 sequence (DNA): TGCGCCAGCAGCGGACTAGCGGGCGGTACGCAGTATTTT. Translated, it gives CASSGLAGGTQYF.

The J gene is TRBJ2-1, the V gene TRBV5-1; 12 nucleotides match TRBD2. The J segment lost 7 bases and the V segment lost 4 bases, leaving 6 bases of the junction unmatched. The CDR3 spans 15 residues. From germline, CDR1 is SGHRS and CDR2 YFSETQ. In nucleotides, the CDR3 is TGCGCCAGCAGCCACCTAGCGGGGGGGAGGAATGAGCAGTTCTTC. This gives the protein CASSHLAGGRNEQFF.

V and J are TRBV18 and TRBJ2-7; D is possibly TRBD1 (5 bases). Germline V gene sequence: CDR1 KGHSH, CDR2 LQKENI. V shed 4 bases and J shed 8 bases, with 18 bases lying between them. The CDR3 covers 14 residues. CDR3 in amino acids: CASSQSEGVGKQYF. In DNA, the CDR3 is TGTGCCAGCTCACAATCCGAAGGGGTGGGTAAGCAGTACTTC.

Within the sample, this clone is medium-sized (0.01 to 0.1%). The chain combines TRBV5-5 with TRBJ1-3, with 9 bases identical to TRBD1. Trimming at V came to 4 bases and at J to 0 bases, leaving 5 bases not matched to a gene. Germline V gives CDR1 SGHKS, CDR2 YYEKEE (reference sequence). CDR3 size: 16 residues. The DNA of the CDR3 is TGTGCCAGCAGCGAACCGACAGGGGGCTCTGGAAACACCATATATTTT. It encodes CASSEPTGGSGNTIYF.

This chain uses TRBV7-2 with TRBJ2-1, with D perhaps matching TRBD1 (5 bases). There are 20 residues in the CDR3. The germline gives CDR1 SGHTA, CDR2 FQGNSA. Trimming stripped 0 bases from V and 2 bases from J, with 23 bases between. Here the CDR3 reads CASSLAGQGSFRVTYNEQFF. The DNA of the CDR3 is TGTGCCAGCAGCTTAGCCGGGCAGGGAAGTTTTAGAGTAACCTACAATGAGCAGTTCTTC.

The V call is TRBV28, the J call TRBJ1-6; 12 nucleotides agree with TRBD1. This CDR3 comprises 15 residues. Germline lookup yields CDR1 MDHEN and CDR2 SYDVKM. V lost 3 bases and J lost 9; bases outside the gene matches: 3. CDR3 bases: TGTGCCAGCAGTTTGGGGGACAGGGGGCTTTCACCCCTCCACTTT. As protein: CASSLGDRGLSPLHF.

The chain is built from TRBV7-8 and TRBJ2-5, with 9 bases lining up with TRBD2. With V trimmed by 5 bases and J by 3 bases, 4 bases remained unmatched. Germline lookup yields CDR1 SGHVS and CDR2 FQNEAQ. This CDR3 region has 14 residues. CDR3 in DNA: TGTGCCAGCAGCGGGGTAGCGGGGGAAGAGACCCAGTACTTC. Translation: CASSGVAGEETQYF. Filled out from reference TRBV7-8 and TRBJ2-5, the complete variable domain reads GAGVSQSPRYKVAKRGQDVALRCDPISGHVSLFWYQQALGQGPEFLTYFQNEAQLDKSGLPSDRFFAERPEGSVSTLKIQRTQQEDSAVYLCASSGVAGEETQYFGPGTRLLVL.

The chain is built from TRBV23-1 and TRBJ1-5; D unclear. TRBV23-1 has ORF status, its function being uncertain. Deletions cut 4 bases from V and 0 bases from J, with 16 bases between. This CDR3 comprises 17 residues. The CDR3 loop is CASSLMAFKNSNQPQHF. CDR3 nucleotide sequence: TGCGCCAGCAGTCTTATGGCCTTCAAGAATAGCAATCAGCCCCAGCATTTT.